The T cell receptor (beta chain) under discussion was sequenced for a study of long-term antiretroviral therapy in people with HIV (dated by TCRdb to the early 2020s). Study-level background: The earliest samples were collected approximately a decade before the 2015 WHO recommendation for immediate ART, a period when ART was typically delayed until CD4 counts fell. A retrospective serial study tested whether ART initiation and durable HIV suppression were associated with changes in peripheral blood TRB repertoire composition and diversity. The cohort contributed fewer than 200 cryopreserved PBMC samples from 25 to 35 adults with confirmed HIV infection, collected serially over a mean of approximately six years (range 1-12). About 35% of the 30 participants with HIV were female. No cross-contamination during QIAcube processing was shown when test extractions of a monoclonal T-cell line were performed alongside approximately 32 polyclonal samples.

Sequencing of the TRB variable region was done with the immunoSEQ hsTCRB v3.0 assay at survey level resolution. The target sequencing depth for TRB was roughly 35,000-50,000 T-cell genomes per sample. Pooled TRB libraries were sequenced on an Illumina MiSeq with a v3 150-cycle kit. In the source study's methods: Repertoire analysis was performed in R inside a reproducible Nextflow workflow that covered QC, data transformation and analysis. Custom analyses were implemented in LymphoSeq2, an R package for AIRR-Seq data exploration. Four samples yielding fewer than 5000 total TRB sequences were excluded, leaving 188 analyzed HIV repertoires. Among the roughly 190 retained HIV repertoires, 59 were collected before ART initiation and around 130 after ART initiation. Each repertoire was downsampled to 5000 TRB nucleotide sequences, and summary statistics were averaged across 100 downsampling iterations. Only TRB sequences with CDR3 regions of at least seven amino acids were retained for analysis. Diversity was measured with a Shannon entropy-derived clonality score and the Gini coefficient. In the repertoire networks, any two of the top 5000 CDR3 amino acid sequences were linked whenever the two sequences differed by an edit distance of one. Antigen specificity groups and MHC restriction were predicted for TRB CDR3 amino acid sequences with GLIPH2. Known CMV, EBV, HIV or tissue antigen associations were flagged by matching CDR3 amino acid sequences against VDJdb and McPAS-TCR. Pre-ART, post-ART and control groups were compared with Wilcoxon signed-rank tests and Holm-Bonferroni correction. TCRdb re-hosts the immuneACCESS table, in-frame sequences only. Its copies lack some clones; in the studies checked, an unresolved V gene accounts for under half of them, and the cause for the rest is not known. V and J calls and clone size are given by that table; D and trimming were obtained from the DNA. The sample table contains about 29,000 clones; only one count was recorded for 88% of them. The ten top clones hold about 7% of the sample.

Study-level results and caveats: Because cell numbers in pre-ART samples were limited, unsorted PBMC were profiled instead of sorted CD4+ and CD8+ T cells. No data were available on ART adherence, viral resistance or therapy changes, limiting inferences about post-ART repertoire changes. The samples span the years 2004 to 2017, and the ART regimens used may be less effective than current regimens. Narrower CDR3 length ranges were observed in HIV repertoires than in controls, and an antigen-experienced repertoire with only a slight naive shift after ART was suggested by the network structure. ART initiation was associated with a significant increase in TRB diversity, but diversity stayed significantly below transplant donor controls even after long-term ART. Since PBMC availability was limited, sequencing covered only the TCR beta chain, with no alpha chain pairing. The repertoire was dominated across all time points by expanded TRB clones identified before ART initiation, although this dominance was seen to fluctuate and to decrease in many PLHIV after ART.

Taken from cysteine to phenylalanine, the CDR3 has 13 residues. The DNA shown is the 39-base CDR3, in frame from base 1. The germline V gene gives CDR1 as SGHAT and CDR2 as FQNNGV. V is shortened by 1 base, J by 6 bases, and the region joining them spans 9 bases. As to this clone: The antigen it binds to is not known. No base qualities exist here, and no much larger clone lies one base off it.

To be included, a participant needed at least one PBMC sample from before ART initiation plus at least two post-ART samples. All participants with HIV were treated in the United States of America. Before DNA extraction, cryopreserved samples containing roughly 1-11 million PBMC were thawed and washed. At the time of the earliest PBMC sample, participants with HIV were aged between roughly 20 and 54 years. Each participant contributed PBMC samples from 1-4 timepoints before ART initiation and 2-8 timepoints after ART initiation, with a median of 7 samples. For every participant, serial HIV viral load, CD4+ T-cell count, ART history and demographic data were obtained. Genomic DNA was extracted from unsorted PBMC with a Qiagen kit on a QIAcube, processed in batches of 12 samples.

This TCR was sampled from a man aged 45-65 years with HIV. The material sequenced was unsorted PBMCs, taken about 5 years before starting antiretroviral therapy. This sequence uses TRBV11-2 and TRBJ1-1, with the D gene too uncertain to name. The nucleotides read TGTGCCAGCAGCTTAGGGGTAGGCGCTGAAGCTTTCTTT. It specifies CASSLGVGAEAFF.